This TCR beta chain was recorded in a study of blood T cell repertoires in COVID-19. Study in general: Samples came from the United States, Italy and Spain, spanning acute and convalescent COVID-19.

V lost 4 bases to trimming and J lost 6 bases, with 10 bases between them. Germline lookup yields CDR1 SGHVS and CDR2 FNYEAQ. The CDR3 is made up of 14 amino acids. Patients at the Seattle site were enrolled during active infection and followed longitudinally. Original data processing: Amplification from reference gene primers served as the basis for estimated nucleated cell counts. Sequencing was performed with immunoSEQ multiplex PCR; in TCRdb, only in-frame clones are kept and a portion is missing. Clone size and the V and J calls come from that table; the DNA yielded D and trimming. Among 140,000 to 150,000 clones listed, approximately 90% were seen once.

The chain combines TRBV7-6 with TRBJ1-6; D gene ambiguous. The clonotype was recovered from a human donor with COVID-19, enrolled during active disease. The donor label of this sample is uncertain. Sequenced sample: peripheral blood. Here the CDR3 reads CASSSGSVNSPLHF. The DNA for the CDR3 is TGTGCCAGCAGCTCCGGGTCTGTTAATTCACCCCTCCACTTT.